This is a list of T cell receptor beta chains from one sample in a study of cytomegalovirus exposure and HLA in healthy donors. TCRdb's copy holds only in-frame clones and misses some; the assay was immunoSEQ multiplex PCR. The sample comprises tens of thousands of clones, around 94% of which are singletons, and about 0.6% rests with the top ten. Specimen: PBMCs. These receptors were taken from a woman aged 18-29 years in good health and CMV-seronegative. Both conserved end residues are part of each CDR3. Each record gives: J gene, V gene, CDR3 protein.

>TRBJ2-7|TRBV15
CATSSDRGYEQYF
>TRBJ2-6|TRBV6-1
CASSEAYSGANVLTF
>TRBJ1-1|TRBV27
CASSLVKYAMTEAFF
>TRBJ1-5|TRBV7-9
CASSTGYNQPQHF
>TRBJ1-2|TRBV11-2
CASSPLFGPEGLNYGYTF
>TRBJ2-7|TRBV7-9
CASSLSRSYEQYF
>TRBJ1-1|TRBV29-1
CSAVTQTNTEAFF
>TRBJ2-4|TRBV5-1
CASSLSGQGANIQYF
>TRBJ2-5|TRBV5-4
CASSPRTSGGQETQYF
>TRBJ1-4|TRBV5-6
CASSSLGEGEEKLFF
>TRBJ2-3|TRBV7-9
CASSTRGARTDTQYF
>TRBJ2-5|TRBV7-9
CASSFRGGGLETQYF
>TRBJ2-3|TRBV2
CASSVGGASTDTQYF
>TRBJ2-3|TRBV19
CASSGQGGTDTQYF
>TRBJ2-5|TRBV7-2
CASSSDGQRQETQYF
>TRBJ2-7|TRBV28
CASSHWGQGYEQYF
>TRBJ2-1|TRBV9
CASSVVSGAYNEQFF
>TRBJ2-5|TRBV7-9
CASSTPEHYRGRQAKAQYF
>TRBJ1-1|TRBV2
CASMGRTEAFF
>TRBJ1-6|TRBV6-5
CASSPIDRDNSPLHF
>TRBJ2-1|TRBV6-5
CASIPSGGGNNEQFF
>TRBJ1-1|TRBV6-6
CASTKGPQGEAFF
>TRBJ2-1|TRBV6-5
CASRDRANEQFF
>TRBJ2-7|TRBV18
CASSPRTGSSYEQYF
>TRBJ1-5|TRBV2
CASSEWGEGNQPQHF
>TRBJ1-1|TRBV5-1
CASSSIEALNTEAFF
>TRBJ1-1|TRBV5-4
CASSLALFPMNTEAFF
>TRBJ2-7|TRBV5-1
CASSLGTGATEQYF
>TRBJ1-2|TRBV5-4
CASSLAAVTGGGNYGYTF
>TRBJ2-2|TRBV30
CAWSRSGTGNFGELFF
>TRBJ1-1|TRBV10-2
CASSESLWQAMNTEAFF
>TRBJ1-5|TRBV28
CASSLARQGNQPQHF
>TRBJ2-7|TRBV6-6
CASTNGGFYEQYF
>TRBJ1-2|TRBV28
CASSIRTGIYGYTF
>TRBJ1-6|TRBV28
CASELQGNNSPLHF
>TRBJ1-6|TRBV5-1
CASRQADSPLHF
>TRBJ1-4|TRBV5-1
CASRPGQGLEKLFF
>TRBJ2-1|TRBV7-3
CASSYRTGNEQFF
>TRBJ1-3|TRBV18
CASSPKRSGNTIYF
>TRBJ1-4|TRBV2
CASTFRQRTNEKLFF
>TRBJ2-3|TRBV4-2
CASSPYSGGAEDTQYF
>TRBJ1-6|TRBV27
CASSRTGGAGTYNSPLHF
>TRBJ2-7|TRBV5-5
CASSQTNRNYEQYF
>TRBJ2-5|TRBV7-2
CASSNGGLAGGQETQYF
>TRBJ2-2|TRBV5-4
CASSFPGGRTGELFF
>TRBJ2-1|TRBV15
CATSKQGSYNEQFF
>TRBJ2-2|TRBV12-2
CASRFGTGGNTGELFF
>TRBJ2-7|TRBV28
CASSYQSNGVDEQYF
>TRBJ1-5|TRBV7-2
CASSLVSQGDQPQHF
>TRBJ1-4|TRBV6-5
CASSPDRGNEKLFF
>TRBJ2-7|TRBV7-9
CASSLVASSYEQYF
>TRBJ1-1|TRBV25-1
CASRPKGDRRNTEAFF
>TRBJ2-7|TRBV19
CASSIGSGGAYEQYF
>TRBJ2-2|TRBV5-5
CASLDRANTGELFF
>TRBJ1-2|TRBV18
CASSLGTDGYTF
>TRBJ2-7|TRBV5-4
CASSSGGYEQYF
>TRBJ2-3|TRBV9
CASSDRSGDTQYF
>TRBJ1-5|TRBV19
CASSIGVLQANQPQHF
>TRBJ2-5|TRBV2
CASGGGPETQYF